The rows below give T cell receptor beta chains drawn from one sample of a study of cytomegalovirus exposure and HLA in healthy donors. The protocol was immunoSEQ multiplex PCR, while the TCRdb copy is restricted to in-frame clones and leaves out a portion. The data show about 140,000 clones, 70% to 80% seen once. Material for sequencing was PBMCs. The receptors stem from a woman aged 45-65 years in good health and CMV-seronegative. CDR3s include the opening cysteine and the closing phenylalanine or tryptophan. A D gene is named only where the DNA matches it firmly. Size values are once, few and many counts, or a class for expanded clones, and some rows have none.

V,size,J,D,CDR3,DNA
TRBV6-1,NA,TRBJ2-5,TRBD1,CASTSARGKTQYF,TGTGCCAGCACAAGCGCCAGGGGGAAGACCCAGTACTTC
TRBV5-4,NA,TRBJ1-1,TRBD1,CASSSTGANTEAFF,TGTGCCAGCAGCTCAACAGGGGCGAACACTGAAGCTTTCTTT
TRBV5-4,NA,TRBJ2-1,NA,CASSLVAGNNEQFF,TGTGCCAGCAGCTTGGTGGCAGGGAACAATGAGCAGTTCTTC
TRBV10-1,NA,TRBJ1-2,NA,CASSEKQRGGYTF,TGCGCCAGCAGTGAAAAACAGAGAGGGGGCTACACCTTC
TRBV19,NA,TRBJ2-3,NA,CASSNWRANTDTQYF,TGTGCCAGTAGTAATTGGCGGGCGAACACAGATACGCAGTATTTT
TRBV6-5,NA,TRBJ1-2,NA,CAIQKFPYGYTF,TGTGCCATTCAGAAGTTTCCCTATGGCTACACCTTC
TRBV4-1,NA,TRBJ2-5,NA,CASSLSSRGGVDQETQYF,TGCGCCAGCAGCCTATCATCAAGGGGGGGGGTGGACCAAGAGACCCAGTACTTC
TRBV5-4,few,TRBJ1-1,NA,CASSLNAGYVTEAFF,TGTGCCAGCAGCTTGAATGCAGGGTACGTTACTGAAGCTTTCTTT
TRBV27,NA,TRBJ1-2,NA,CASSLSYRDMSGYTF,TGTGCCAGCAGCCTATCGTACAGGGATATGAGTGGCTACACCTTC
TRBV10-3,NA,TRBJ2-7,TRBD1,CAISELRGRGSYEQYF,TGTGCCATCAGTGAGCTCAGGGGGCGCGGGTCCTACGAGCAGTACTTC
TRBV7-8,NA,TRBJ2-1,NA,CASSLLAGYSEQFF,TGTGCCAGCAGCTTACTGGCAGGGTATTCTGAGCAGTTCTTC
TRBV6-4,NA,TRBJ2-3,TRBD1,CASSLDRGTDTQYF,TGTGCCAGCAGCCTCGACAGGGGGACAGATACGCAGTATTTT
TRBV10-3,NA,TRBJ2-5,NA,CAAKPGAQETQYF,TGTGCCGCAAAACCAGGGGCCCAAGAGACCCAGTACTTC
TRBV19,NA,TRBJ1-5,NA,CASRLHRADQPQHF,TGTGCCAGTAGGCTTCACAGGGCGGATCAGCCCCAGCATTTT
TRBV5-1,few,TRBJ2-7,TRBD1,CASSLGDRGEQYF,TGCGCCAGCAGCTTGGGAGACAGGGGCGAGCAGTACTTC
TRBV5-5,NA,TRBJ2-2,NA,CASSQSGTGELFF,TGTGCCAGCAGCCAGAGCGGCACCGGGGAGCTGTTTTTT
TRBV5-1,NA,TRBJ2-6,TRBD1,CASSFRQGSANVLTF,TGCGCCAGCAGCTTCAGACAGGGGAGTGCCAACGTCCTGACTTTC
TRBV5-6,many,TRBJ2-7,TRBD2,CASSFQTSGSYEQYF,TGTGCCAGCAGCTTTCAAACTAGCGGCTCCTACGAGCAGTACTTC
TRBV5-4,NA,TRBJ2-1,TRBD2,CASSLGRAGGPGEQFF,TGTGCCAGCAGCTTGGGTCGAGCGGGGGGGCCCGGTGAGCAGTTCTTC
TRBV5-1,NA,TRBJ2-7,TRBD1,CASSTGQSSYEQYF,TGCGCCAGCAGCACGGGACAGAGCTCCTACGAGCAGTACTTC
TRBV29-1,once,TRBJ2-2,NA,CSVSGTEGSGELFF,TGCAGCGTATCCGGGACGGAGGGTTCCGGGGAGCTGTTTTTT
TRBV25-1,NA,TRBJ2-7,TRBD1,CASSEGAPWDSSSYEQYF,TGTGCCAGCAGTGAGGGCGCCCCGTGGGACAGCAGCTCCTACGAGCAGTACTTC
TRBV6-1,NA,TRBJ1-1,NA,CASSESRVNTEAFF,TGTGCCAGCAGTGAAAGCAGGGTGAACACTGAAGCTTTCTTT
TRBV6-1,NA,TRBJ2-3,NA,CASRPTGQITDTQYF,TGTGCCAGCAGGCCGACAGGACAAATCACAGATACGCAGTATTTT
TRBV4-2,few,TRBJ2-7,TRBD1,CASSKLTGGNEQYF,TGTGCCAGCAGCAAACTGACAGGGGGCAACGAGCAGTACTTC
TRBV18,NA,TRBJ1-1,TRBD1,CASSGDRVWNTEAFF,TGTGCCAGCTCAGGGGACAGGGTATGGAACACTGAAGCTTTCTTT
TRBV28,NA,TRBJ2-5,NA,CASSFITGQETQYF,TGTGCCAGCAGTTTTATAACAGGGCAAGAGACCCAGTACTTC
TRBV10-3,NA,TRBJ1-5,NA,CAARGGGEGQPQHF,TGTGCCGCCCGGGGGGGAGGGGAAGGGCAGCCCCAGCATTTT
TRBV11-2,NA,TRBJ2-2,TRBD1,CASIGTVTTGELFF,TGTGCCAGCATCGGGACAGTAACCACCGGGGAGCTGTTTTTT
TRBV7-7,NA,TRBJ2-1,NA,CASSSGGGGQFF,TGTGCTAGCAGCTCAGGGGGCGGGGGGCAGTTCTTC
TRBV7-9,NA,TRBJ1-5,TRBD1,CASSLYGTGGEPQHF,TGTGCCAGCAGCTTATACGGGACAGGGGGGGAGCCCCAGCATTTT
TRBV2,few,TRBJ1-1,NA,CASSDWRVRGNTEAFF,TGTGCCAGCAGTGATTGGAGGGTAAGGGGGAACACTGAAGCTTTCTTT
TRBV11-1,NA,TRBJ2-5,TRBD1,CASSFGTDQETQYF,TGTGCCAGCAGCTTTGGGACAGATCAAGAGACCCAGTACTTC
TRBV7-2,NA,TRBJ1-4,NA,CATRAGPSNEKLFF,TGTGCCACCCGGGCGGGGCCAAGCAATGAAAAACTGTTTTTT
TRBV9,NA,TRBJ2-7,TRBD2,CASSVAAGDYEQYF,TGTGCCAGCAGCGTAGCCGCGGGGGACTACGAGCAGTACTTC
TRBV25-1,NA,TRBJ2-7,TRBD1,CASSEYGTVYEQYF,TGTGCCAGCAGTGAATATGGGACAGTCTACGAGCAGTACTTC
TRBV9,once,TRBJ2-5,NA,CASSGGAETQYF,TGTGCCAGTTCTGGGGGGGCCGAGACCCAGTACTTC
TRBV6-1,NA,TRBJ1-6,NA,CASNPDRENSPLHF,TGTGCCAGCAACCCGGACAGAGAAAATTCACCCCTCCACTTT
TRBV6-5,few,TRBJ2-7,NA,CASSLGNEGSYEQYF,TGTGCCAGCAGTTTGGGGAACGAGGGCAGCTACGAGCAGTACTTC
TRBV27,NA,TRBJ2-3,TRBD2,CASSLRPLAGGREDTQYF,TGTGCCAGCAGTTTACGACCACTAGCGGGGGGGCGAGAAGATACGCAGTATTTT
TRBV5-8,once,TRBJ1-1,NA,CASSSHPNTEAFF,TGTGCCAGCAGCAGCCACCCGAACACTGAAGCTTTCTTT
TRBV14,NA,TRBJ1-2,TRBD1,CASSHPGQGVYGYTF,TGTGCCAGCAGCCACCCAGGACAGGGAGTCTATGGCTACACCTTC
TRBV11-2,NA,TRBJ1-6,TRBD1,CASSLGGQGHYNSPLHF,TGTGCCAGCAGCTTAGGGGGACAGGGGCACTATAATTCACCCCTCCACTTT
TRBV6-1,NA,TRBJ2-2,NA,CASSGNYLTGELFF,TGTGCCAGCAGTGGGAACTACCTCACCGGGGAGCTGTTTTTT
TRBV27,NA,TRBJ1-1,NA,CASSLVGGNRAFF,TGTGCCAGCAGTTTAGTAGGGGGTAATCGGGCTTTCTTT
TRBV5-1,NA,TRBJ2-3,NA,CASSLSGLGTDTQYF,TGCGCCAGCAGCTTGAGCGGGTTGGGCACAGATACGCAGTATTTT
TRBV29-1,NA,TRBJ2-5,TRBD1,CSAGTGGTRGETQYF,TGCAGCGCAGGGACAGGGGGCACTCGGGGAGAGACCCAGTACTTC
TRBV5-4,NA,TRBJ1-1,TRBD1,CASSPTGFTEAFF,TGTGCCAGCAGCCCGACAGGGTTCACTGAAGCTTTCTTT
TRBV7-8,NA,TRBJ1-1,TRBD1,CASSLGQVTEAFF,TGTGCCAGCAGCCTCGGACAGGTCACTGAAGCTTTCTTT
TRBV7-9,few,TRBJ2-5,TRBD1,CSSSSQTGRQETQYF,TGTTCCAGCAGCTCCCAGACAGGGCGCCAAGAGACCCAGTACTTC
TRBV2,NA,TRBJ2-1,TRBD2,CASSEVRGGNEQFF,TGTGCCAGCAGTGAAGTTCGGGGAGGGAATGAGCAATTCTTC
TRBV7-9,NA,TRBJ2-7,NA,CASSRDRFSYEQYF,TGTGCCAGCAGCCGAGACAGGTTCTCCTACGAGCAGTACTTC
TRBV5-4,few,TRBJ2-2,NA,CASSLPTGELFF,TGTGCCAGCAGCTTGCCTACCGGGGAGCTGTTTTTT
TRBV19,NA,TRBJ2-3,TRBD2,CASSMLAGSSTDTQYF,TGTGCCAGTAGTATGCTAGCGGGGAGTAGCACAGATACGCAGTATTTT
TRBV5-4,NA,TRBJ2-7,TRBD1,CASSLGQGAYEQYF,TGTGCCAGCAGCTTAGGGCAGGGGGCCTACGAGCAGTACTTC